The 9 T cell receptor beta chains below come from one sample, sequenced in a study of CD4 T cells in relation to SARS-CoV-2 and coronaviruses. Unexposed donor CD4+ T cells date from 2011-2018, before the COVID-19 pandemic. After ten to eleven days of culture, CD4+ T cells were isolated. The data were produced by immunoSEQ multiplex PCR, yet TCRdb's version contains in-frame clones alone and is incomplete. Here the sample spans 25,000 or so clones, more than 60% being singletons. No antigen has been assigned to these receptors. Sequenced material: CD4+ T cells from PBMCs, cultured in vitro. All receptors come from a human donor in good health.

This rearrangement joins TRBV5-6 to TRBJ1-6; D not resolved. With 2 bases removed from V and 0 bases from J, the gap between germline ends came to 18 bases. Germline V gene sequence: CDR1 SGHDT, CDR2 YYEEEE. CDR3 size: 19 residues. Here the CDR3 reads CASSFEAGDESSYNSPLHF. The CDR3 DNA sequence: TGTGCCAGCAGCTTCGAGGCAGGAGACGAGAGCTCCTATAATTCACCCCTCCACTTT.

This rearrangement joins TRBV11-2 to TRBJ2-3, with D possibly TRBD2 on 5 matching bases. This CDR3 has 19 amino acids. The V end lost 2 bases, the J end lost 2 bases, and 23 bases lay between the germline ends. Per the germline V gene, CDR1 is SGHAT and CDR2 is FQNNGV. Here the CDR3 reads CASSLLFPSSGSITDTQYF. CDR3 DNA sequence: TGTGCCAGCAGCTTACTTTTCCCGTCAAGCGGTTCCATCACAGATACGCAGTATTTT.

This clone was detected only a few times. The chain is built from TRBV7-7 and TRBJ2-5; D remains unclear. V lost 5 bases, J lost 1 base, and 8 bases lay in between. CDR1 SSHAT and CDR2 FNYEAQ come from the germline V gene (reference sequence). The CDR3 spans 13 residues. The CDR3 region has the DNA TGTGCCAGCAGCCCGACTCTCCAAGAGACCCAGTACTTC. Translated, it gives CASSPTLQETQYF.

V usage is TRBV6-5 and J usage is TRBJ2-7; the match to TRBD2 covers 10 bases. V lost 6 bases, J lost 2 bases, and 4 bases stayed unmatched. The CDR3 runs to 14 residues. The V gene's germline CDR1 is MNHEY and CDR2 SVGAGI. The CDR3 DNA is TGTGCCAGCAGGGTAGCGGGGGGACCCTACGAGCAGTACTTC. Protein sequence: CASRVAGGPYEQYF.

The chain is built from TRBV19 and TRBJ2-4; 14 nucleotides agree with TRBD2. Unmatched junction bases numbered 6, after V lost 9 bases and J lost 11 bases. CDR1 is LNHDA, CDR2 SQIVND, per germline (reference sequence). CDR3 length: 13 amino acids. In DNA form, the CDR3 reads TGTGCCAGCACCGGGACTAGCGGGAGAGTTCAGTACTTC. Protein sequence: CASTGTSGRVQYF.

The chain is built from TRBV11-2 and TRBJ1-3, with TRBD1 as a possible D gene (5 bases). Trimming removed 5 bases at V and 0 bases at J, with 11 bases between. Germline V gene sequence: CDR1 SGHAT, CDR2 FQNNGV. CDR3 length: 15 amino acids. CDR3 in DNA: TGTGCCAGCAGCACCGGACACAGCTCTGGAAACACCATATATTTT. Residues: CASSTGHSSGNTIYF.

This chain links TRBV19 with TRBJ2-1, with D perhaps being TRBD1 or TRBD2 (5 bases each). V was trimmed by 5 bases and J by 9 bases, leaving 23 bases between them. This CDR3 spans 16 amino acids. Germline assignment: CDR1 LNHDA and CDR2 SQIVND (reference sequence). The CDR3 sequence: CASSWSSSRRGAEQFF. The CDR3 DNA sequence: TGTGCCAGTAGTTGGAGTAGTTCCCGGAGAGGGGCTGAGCAGTTCTTC.

The chain recombines TRBV6-5 with TRBJ1-4; D is perhaps TRBD1 (6 bases). CDR3 length: 14 amino acids. The germline CDR1 and CDR2 sequences are MNHEY and SVGAGI. The V end was cut by 6 bases, the J end by 8 bases, with 16 bases between. CDR3 region: CASRPGTQREKLFF. CDR3 nucleotide sequence: TGTGCCAGCAGACCCGGGACACAGCGCGAAAAACTGTTTTTT.

There are a few counts of this clone. J is TRBJ1-3 and V is TRBV7-2; 7 bases agree with TRBD1. Looked up from germline, CDR1 is SGHTA and CDR2 is FQGNSA. The CDR3 contains 16 residues. V was clipped by 1 base and J by 7 bases; unmatched bases: 10. DNA for the CDR3: TGTGCCAGCAGCTTAGGGCCAGGGGGAGGATGGAACACCATATATTTT. Protein product: CASSLGPGGGWNTIYF.